The rows below give T cell receptor beta chains drawn from one sample of a study of blood T cell repertoires in COVID-19. Sequencing used immunoSEQ multiplex PCR; TCRdb keeps in-frame clones, though not all of them. The sample shows a few hundred thousand clones, approximately 86% of them seen only once. The sample was peripheral blood. The receptors stem from an older woman with active or convalescent COVID-19. The CDR3 runs from the conserved cysteine through the conserved F or W. Fields, in order: J gene, V gene, D gene, CDR3 length, CDR3 protein, CDR3 DNA. The D gene is left open where the match is weak.

j_gene: TRBJ1-1
v_gene: TRBV6-6
d_gene: TRBD1
len: 14
CDR3aa: CASRRGQMNTEAFF
CDR3nt: TGTGCCAGCAGGAGGGGACAGATGAACACTGAAGCTTTCTTT

j_gene: TRBJ2-1
v_gene: TRBV7-2
d_gene: -
len: 13
CDR3aa: CASSFRSSFEQFF
CDR3nt: TGTGCCAGCAGCTTTCGCTCTAGCTTTGAGCAGTTCTTC

j_gene: TRBJ1-6
v_gene: TRBV4-3
d_gene: -
len: 16
CDR3aa: CASSQGGSSYNSPLHF
CDR3nt: TGCGCCAGCAGCCAAGGAGGAAGCTCCTATAATTCACCCCTCCACTTT

j_gene: TRBJ2-1
v_gene: TRBV4-3
d_gene: TRBD1
len: 19
CDR3aa: CASSQDRRADGQGGYEQFF
CDR3nt: TGCGCCAGCAGCCAAGATCGACGGGCTGACGGACAGGGGGGATACGAGCAGTTCTTC

j_gene: TRBJ1-3
v_gene: TRBV10-3
d_gene: -
len: 19
CDR3aa: CAINEDRSYFLSSGNTIYF
CDR3nt: TGTGCCATCAACGAAGACAGGTCCTACTTCTTGAGCTCTGGAAACACCATATATTTT

j_gene: TRBJ1-4
v_gene: TRBV5-1
d_gene: -
len: 16
CDR3aa: CASSSQGGADSEKLFF
CDR3nt: TGCGCCAGCAGCTCTCAAGGAGGGGCGGATAGTGAAAAACTGTTTTTT

j_gene: TRBJ1-5
v_gene: TRBV2
d_gene: TRBD1
len: 16
CDR3aa: CASSESRGGQNQPQHF
CDR3nt: TGTGCCAGCAGTGAAAGCCGGGGGGGACAGAATCAGCCCCAGCATTTT

j_gene: TRBJ2-5
v_gene: TRBV5-1
d_gene: TRBD1
len: 15
CDR3aa: CASSLPGQVRGTQYF
CDR3nt: TGCGCCAGCAGCCTACCGGGACAGGTTAGGGGGACCCAGTACTTC

j_gene: TRBJ1-1
v_gene: TRBV11-2
d_gene: -
len: 15
CDR3aa: CASSGGTWGNTEAFF
CDR3nt: TGTGCCAGCAGCGGGGGGACCTGGGGAAACACTGAAGCTTTCTTT

j_gene: TRBJ1-2
v_gene: TRBV21-1
d_gene: -
len: 16
CDR3aa: CASSGGTGAFRNGYTF
CDR3nt: TGTGCCAGCAGCGGCGGGACAGGGGCTTTTAGAAATGGCTACACCTTC